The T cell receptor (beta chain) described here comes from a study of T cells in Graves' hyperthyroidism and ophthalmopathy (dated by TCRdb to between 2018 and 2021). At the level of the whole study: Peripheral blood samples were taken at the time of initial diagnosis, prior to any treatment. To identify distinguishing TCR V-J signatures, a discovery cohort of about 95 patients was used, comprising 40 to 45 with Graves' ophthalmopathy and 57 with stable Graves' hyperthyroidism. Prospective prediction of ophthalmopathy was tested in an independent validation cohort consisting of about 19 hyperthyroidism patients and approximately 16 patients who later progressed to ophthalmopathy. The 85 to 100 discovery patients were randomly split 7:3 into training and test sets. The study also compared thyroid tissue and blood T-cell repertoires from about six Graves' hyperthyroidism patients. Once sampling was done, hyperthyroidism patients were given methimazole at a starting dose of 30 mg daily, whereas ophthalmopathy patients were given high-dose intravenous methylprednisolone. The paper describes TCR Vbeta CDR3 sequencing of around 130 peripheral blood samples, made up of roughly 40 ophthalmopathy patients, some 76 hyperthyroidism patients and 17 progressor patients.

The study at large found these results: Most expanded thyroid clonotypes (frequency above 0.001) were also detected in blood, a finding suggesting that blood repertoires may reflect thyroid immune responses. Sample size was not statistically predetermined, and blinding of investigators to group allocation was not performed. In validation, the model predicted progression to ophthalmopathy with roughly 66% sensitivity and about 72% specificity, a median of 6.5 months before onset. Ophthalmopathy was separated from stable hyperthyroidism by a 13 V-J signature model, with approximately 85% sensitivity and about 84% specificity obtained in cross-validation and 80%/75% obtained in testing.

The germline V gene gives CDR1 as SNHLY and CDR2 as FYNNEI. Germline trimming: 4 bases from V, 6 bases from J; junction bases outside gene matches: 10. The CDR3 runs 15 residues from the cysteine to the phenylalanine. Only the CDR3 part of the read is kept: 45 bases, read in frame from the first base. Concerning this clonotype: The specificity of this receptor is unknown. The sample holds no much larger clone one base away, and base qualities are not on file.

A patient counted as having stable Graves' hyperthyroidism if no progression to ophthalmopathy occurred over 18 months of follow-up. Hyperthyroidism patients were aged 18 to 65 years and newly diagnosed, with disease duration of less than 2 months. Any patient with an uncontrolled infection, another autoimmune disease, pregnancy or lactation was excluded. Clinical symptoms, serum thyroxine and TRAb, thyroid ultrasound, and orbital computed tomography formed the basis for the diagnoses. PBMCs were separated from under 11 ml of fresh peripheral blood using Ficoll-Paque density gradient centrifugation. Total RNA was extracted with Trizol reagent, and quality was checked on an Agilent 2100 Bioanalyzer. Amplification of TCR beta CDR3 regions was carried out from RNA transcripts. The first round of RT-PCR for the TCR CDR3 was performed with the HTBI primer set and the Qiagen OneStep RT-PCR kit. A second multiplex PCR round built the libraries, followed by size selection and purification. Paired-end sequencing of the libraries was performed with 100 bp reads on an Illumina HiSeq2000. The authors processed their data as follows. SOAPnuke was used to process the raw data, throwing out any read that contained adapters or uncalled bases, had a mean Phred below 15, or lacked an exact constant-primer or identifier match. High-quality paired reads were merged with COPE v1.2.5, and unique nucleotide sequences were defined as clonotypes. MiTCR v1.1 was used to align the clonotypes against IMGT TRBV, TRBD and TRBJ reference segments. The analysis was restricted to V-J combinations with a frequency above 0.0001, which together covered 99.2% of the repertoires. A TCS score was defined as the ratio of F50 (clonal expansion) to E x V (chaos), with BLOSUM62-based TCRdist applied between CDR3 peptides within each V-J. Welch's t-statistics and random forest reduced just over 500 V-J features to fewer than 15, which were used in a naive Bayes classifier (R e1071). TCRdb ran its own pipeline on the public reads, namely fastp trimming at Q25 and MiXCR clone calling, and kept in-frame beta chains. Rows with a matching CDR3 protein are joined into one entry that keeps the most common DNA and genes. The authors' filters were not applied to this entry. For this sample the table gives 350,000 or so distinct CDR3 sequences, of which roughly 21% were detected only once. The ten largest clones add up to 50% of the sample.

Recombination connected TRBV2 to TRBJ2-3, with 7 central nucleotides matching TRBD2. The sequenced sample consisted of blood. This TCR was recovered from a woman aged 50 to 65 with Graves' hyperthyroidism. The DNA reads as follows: TGTGCCAGCAGTGTCTCGCGGGGGTTAGGGGATACGCAGTATTTT. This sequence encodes CASSVSRGLGDTQYF. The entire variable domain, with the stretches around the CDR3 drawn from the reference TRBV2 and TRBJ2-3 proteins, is EPEVTQTPSHQVTQMGQEVILRCVPISNHLYFYWYRQILGQKVEFLVSFYNNEISEKSEIFDDQFSVERPDGSNFTLKIRSTKLEDSAMYFCASSVSRGLGDTQYFGPGTRLTVL.